This TCR beta chain was sequenced during a study of CD8 T cells in ankylosing spondylitis. General study findings and limits: CD8+ cells made up the disease-linked clones, which were relatively rare in peripheral blood.

This clonotype was detected ten times or more. Its antigen remains unknown. TCRdb fed the 5' RACE reads into MiXCR, producing one record per CDR3 protein. The data contain 150,000 to 200,000 distinct CDR3 sequences, approximately 16% of them seen just once; the ten biggest clones take up approximately 7.8%. The CDR3 has 16 amino acids. Germline V gene lookup returns CDR1 SGHDN and CDR2 FVKESK. Trimming stripped 4 bases from V and 4 bases from J, with 20 bases between. The sequence derives from a male donor with ankylosing spondylitis or in good health (not recorded which). The specimen was blood, either unsorted or a sorted T cell fraction (not recorded which). The rearrangement uses TRBV14 and TRBJ2-7; either TRBD1 or TRBD2 may supply D (5 bases each). In nucleotides, the CDR3 is TGTGCCAGCAGCCGGCACACCGGGACGACTCAGTACGAGCAGTACTTC. Translating gives CASSRHTGTTQYEQYF.